These 12 T cell receptor beta chains share one sample of origin, sequenced in a study of T cells in localized non-small cell lung cancer. Only in-frame clones appear in the TCRdb table, and some are missing; sequencing was by immunoSEQ multiplex PCR. The sample lists some 51,000 clones; 86% were seen once. The sequencing here drew on peripheral blood, taken before any cancer treatment. These receptors were collected from a woman aged 40-70 years with stage I lung adenocarcinoma.

The chain carries TRBV10-1 and TRBJ1-1; perhaps TRBD1 as D (5 bases). There are 13 residues in the CDR3. V was cut by 6 bases and J by 0 bases, with 8 bases left in between. Germline V CDR1 and CDR2: WNHNN, SYGVQD (reference sequence). The DNA of the CDR3 is TGCGCCAGCAGGCAGGGAGTGAACACTGAAGCTTTCTTT. This encodes CASRQGVNTEAFF.

This clone has more than one count but fewer than ten. J is TRBJ2-2 and V is TRBV18; possible D gene TRBD2, 7 bases. Between the trimmed V and J ends, which lost 8 bases and 5 bases, there was a span of 21 bases. The CDR3 sequence is 16 residues long. Per germline, CDR1 KGHSH and CDR2 LQKENI. The CDR3 protein is CASLPGGASRTGELFF. CDR3 nucleotide sequence: TGTGCCAGCCTACCTGGGGGGGCATCGAGGACCGGGGAGCTGTTTTTT.

The chain is built from TRBV2 and TRBJ1-6, with D possibly matching TRBD1 (5 bases). The CDR3 is 15 residues long. The germline V gene has CDR1 SNHLY and CDR2 FYNNEI. Deletions cut 6 bases from V and 10 bases from J, with 19 bases between. The CDR3 spells CASRPPGNRESPLHF. CDR3 bases: TGTGCCAGCAGACCCCCAGGGAACCGGGAATCACCCCTCCACTTT.

Only one count was recorded for this clone. The gene calls are TRBV6-1 and TRBJ1-5; weak D call: TRBD1 (6 bases). Per the germline V gene, CDR1 is MNHNS and CDR2 is SASEGT. The V end lost 1 base, the J end lost 0 bases, and 10 bases lay between the germline ends. The CDR3 spans 16 residues. The CDR3 reads CASSEGQVYSNQPQHF. The DNA of the CDR3 is TGTGCCAGCAGTGAAGGACAGGTGTATAGCAATCAGCCCCAGCATTTT.

This clone has just one count. The chain recombines TRBV30 with TRBJ1-1, with D uncertain. This CDR3 is built from 10 residues. The germline V gene has CDR1 GTSNPN and CDR2 SVGIG (reference sequence). The CDR3 spells CAFARGTAFF. Written as DNA, the CDR3 is TGTGCATTTGCACGGGGTACAGCTTTCTTT.

The rearrangement joins TRBV19 to TRBJ2-7; a weak D match, TRBD2 (5 bases). Germline V gives CDR1 LNHDA, CDR2 SQIVND (reference sequence). The CDR3 spans 12 residues. V was clipped by 5 bases and J by 2 bases, with 7 bases between them. The CDR3 loop reads CASSPGTYEQYF. Written as DNA, the CDR3 is TGTGCCAGTAGTCCGGGAACCTACGAGCAGTACTTC.

This chain links TRBV7-9 with TRBJ1-5, with D possibly TRBD1 on 5 matching bases. Germline V lookup: CDR1 SEHNR, CDR2 FQNEAQ (reference sequence). The CDR3 runs 16 residues. V was clipped by 3 bases and J by 4 bases, with 16 bases between them. CDR3 coding DNA: TGTGCCAGCAGCTTGGGGGACGGTGGGGTAAATCAGCCCCAGCATTTT. Encoded protein: CASSLGDGGVNQPQHF.

This clone was seen just once. The chain combines TRBV28 with TRBJ2-3; D uncertain. The germline V gene encodes CDR1 MDHEN and CDR2 SYDVKM. Trimming removed 1 base from V and 6 bases from J, with 11 bases in between. This CDR3 is built from 14 residues. The CDR3 DNA sequence: TGTGCCAGCAGTTTATCCGGCTTAGGGGATACGCAGTATTTT. This translates into CASSLSGLGDTQYF.

The chain is built from TRBV7-9 and TRBJ1-2, with TRBD1 matching over 10 bases. Trimming took 5 bases from V and 4 from J; bases not matched to a gene: 1. The germline gives CDR1 SEHNR, CDR2 FQNEAQ (reference sequence). The CDR3 has 13 amino acids. The CDR3 loop is CASSRQGAYGYTF. The CDR3 coding sequence is TGTGCCAGCAGCAGACAGGGGGCCTATGGCTACACCTTC.

The rearrangement links TRBV18 to TRBJ1-1, with D perhaps TRBD1 (5 bases). The CDR3 runs 10 residues. Germline V gives CDR1 KGHSH, CDR2 LQKENI. V was cut by 5 bases and J by 11 bases, with 9 bases left in between. The CDR3 here is CASSGTGAFF. Here the CDR3 DNA reads TGTGCCAGCTCAGGGACCGGGGCTTTCTTT. The full variable domain, with the rest looked up from reference TRBV18 and TRBJ1-1, is NAGVMQNPRHLVRRRGQEARLRCSPMKGHSHVYWYRQLPEEGLKFMVYLQKENIIDESGMPKERFSAEFPKEGPSILRIQQVVRGDSAAYFCASSGTGAFFGQGTRLTVV.

The CDR3 DNA reads as TGTGCCAGCAGCGGCGAGGGGGGCACAGGGCCCTACGAGCAGTACTTC. This encodes CASSGEGGTGPYEQYF. The chain couples TRBV9 to TRBJ2-7, with D perhaps given as TRBD1 or TRBD2 (6 bases each). Germline values: CDR1 SGDLS, CDR2 YYNGEE. This CDR3 comprises 16 residues. The V gene lost 3 bases and the J gene lost 2 bases, with 18 bases spanning the gap.

The V and J genes are TRBV6-1 and TRBJ2-3; the match to TRBD2 covers 12 bases. In germline, CDR1 is MNHNS, CDR2 SASEGT. The CDR3 is 15 residues long. V trimming: 6 bases; J trimming: 4 bases; junction bases outside the gene matches: 5. CDR3 sequence: CASSLAGGHPDTQYF. CDR3 in DNA: TGTGCCAGCAGCCTAGCGGGGGGGCACCCAGATACGCAGTATTTT.